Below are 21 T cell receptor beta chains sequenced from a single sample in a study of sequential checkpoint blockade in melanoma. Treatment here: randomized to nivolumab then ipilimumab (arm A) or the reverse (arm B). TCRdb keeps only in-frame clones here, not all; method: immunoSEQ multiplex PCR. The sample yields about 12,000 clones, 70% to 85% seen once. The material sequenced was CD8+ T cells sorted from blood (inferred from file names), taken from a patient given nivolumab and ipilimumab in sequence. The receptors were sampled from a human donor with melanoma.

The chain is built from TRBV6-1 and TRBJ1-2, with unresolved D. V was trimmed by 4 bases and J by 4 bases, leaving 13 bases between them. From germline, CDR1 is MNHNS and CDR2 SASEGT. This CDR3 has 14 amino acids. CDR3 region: CASSGQRVLYGYTF. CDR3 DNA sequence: TGTGCCAGCAGTGGCCAGCGCGTACTCTATGGCTACACCTTC.

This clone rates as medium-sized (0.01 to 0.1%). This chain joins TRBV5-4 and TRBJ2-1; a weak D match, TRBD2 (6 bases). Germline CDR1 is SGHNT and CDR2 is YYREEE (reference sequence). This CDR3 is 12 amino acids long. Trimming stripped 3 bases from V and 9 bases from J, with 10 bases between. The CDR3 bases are TGTGCCAGCAGCTCAGAGACTAGTGAGCAGTTCTTC. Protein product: CASSSETSEQFF.

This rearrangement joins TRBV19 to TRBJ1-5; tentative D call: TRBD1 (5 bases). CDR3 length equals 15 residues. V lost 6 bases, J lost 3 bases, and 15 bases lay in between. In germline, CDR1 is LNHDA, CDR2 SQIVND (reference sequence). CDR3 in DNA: TGTGCCAGTAGCGATGGGGGGGACCCCAATCAGCCCCAGCATTTT. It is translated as CASSDGGDPNQPQHF.

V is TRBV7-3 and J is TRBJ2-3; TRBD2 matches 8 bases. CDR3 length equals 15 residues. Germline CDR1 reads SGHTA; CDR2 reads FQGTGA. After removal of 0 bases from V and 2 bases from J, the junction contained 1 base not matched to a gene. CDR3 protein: CASSLTLAVTDTQYF. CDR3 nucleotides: TGTGCCAGCAGCTTAACACTAGCGGTCACAGATACGCAGTATTTT.

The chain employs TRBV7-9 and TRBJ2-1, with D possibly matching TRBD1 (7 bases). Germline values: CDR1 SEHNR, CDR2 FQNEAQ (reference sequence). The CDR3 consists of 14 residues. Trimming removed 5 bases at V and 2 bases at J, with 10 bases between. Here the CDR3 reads CASSRGTAYNEQFF. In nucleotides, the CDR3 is TGTGCCAGCAGCCGGGGGACAGCCTACAATGAGCAGTTCTTC.

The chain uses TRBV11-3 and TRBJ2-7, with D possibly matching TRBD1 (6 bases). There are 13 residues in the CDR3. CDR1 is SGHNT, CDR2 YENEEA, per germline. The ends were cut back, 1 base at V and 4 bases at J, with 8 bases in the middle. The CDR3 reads CASSLGTGYEQYF. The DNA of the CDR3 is TGTGCCAGCAGCTTAGGTACAGGGTACGAGCAGTACTTC. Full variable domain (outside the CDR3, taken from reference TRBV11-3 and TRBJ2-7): EAGVVQSPRYKIIEKKQPVAFWCNPISGHNTLYWYLQNLGQGPELLIRYENEEAVDDSQLPKDRFSAERLKGVDSTLKIQPAELGDSAVYLCASSLGTGYEQYFGPGTRLTVT.

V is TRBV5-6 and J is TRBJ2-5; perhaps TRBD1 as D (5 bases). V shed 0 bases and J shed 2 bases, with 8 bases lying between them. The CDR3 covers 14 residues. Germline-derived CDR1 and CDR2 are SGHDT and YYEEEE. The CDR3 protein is CASSLGTSQETQYF. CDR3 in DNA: TGTGCCAGCAGCTTGGGGACATCTCAAGAGACCCAGTACTTC.

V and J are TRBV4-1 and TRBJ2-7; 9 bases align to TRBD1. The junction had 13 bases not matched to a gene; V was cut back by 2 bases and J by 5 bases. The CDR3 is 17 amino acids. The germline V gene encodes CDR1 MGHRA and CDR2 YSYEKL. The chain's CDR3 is CASSQYLPGQGGNEQYF. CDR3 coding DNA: TGCGCCAGCAGCCAATATCTTCCGGGACAGGGTGGGAACGAGCAGTACTTC.

Written as DNA, the CDR3 is TGTGCCAGCTCACCTGACAGGAGTCTTCTAGATGGCTACACCTTC. This gives the protein CASSPDRSLLDGYTF. J is TRBJ1-2 and V is TRBV18; a possible D gene is TRBD1 (6 bases). The CDR3 contains 15 residues. The germline V and J ends were trimmed by 3 bases and 6 bases, with 17 bases remaining between them. Germline V CDR1 and CDR2: KGHSH, LQKENI. The full variable domain, in which reference TRBV18 and TRBJ1-2 provide the parts outside the CDR3, is NAGVMQNPRHLVRRRGQEARLRCSPMKGHSHVYWYRQLPEEGLKFMVYLQKENIIDESGMPKERFSAEFPKEGPSILRIQQVVRGDSAAYFCASSPDRSLLDGYTFGSGTRLTVV.

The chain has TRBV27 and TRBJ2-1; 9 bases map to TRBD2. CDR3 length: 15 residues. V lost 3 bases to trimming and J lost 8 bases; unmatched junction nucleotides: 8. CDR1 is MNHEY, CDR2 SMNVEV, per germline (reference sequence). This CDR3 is CASSLAGGGLDEQFF. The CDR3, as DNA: TGTGCCAGCAGTTTGGCGGGGGGGGGCCTCGATGAGCAGTTCTTC.

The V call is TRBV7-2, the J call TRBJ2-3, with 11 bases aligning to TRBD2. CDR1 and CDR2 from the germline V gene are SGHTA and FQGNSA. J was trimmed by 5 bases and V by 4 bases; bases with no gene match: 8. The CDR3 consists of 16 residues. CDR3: CASSSGTSGRVDTQYF. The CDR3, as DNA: TGTGCCAGCAGCTCCGGAACTAGCGGGAGAGTAGATACGCAGTATTTT. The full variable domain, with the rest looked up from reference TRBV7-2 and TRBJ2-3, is GAGVSQSPSNKVTEKGKDVELRCDPISGHTALYWYRQSLGQGLEFLIYFQGNSAPDKSGLPSDRFSAERTGGSVSTLTIQRTQQEDSAVYLCASSSGTSGRVDTQYFGPGTRLTVL.

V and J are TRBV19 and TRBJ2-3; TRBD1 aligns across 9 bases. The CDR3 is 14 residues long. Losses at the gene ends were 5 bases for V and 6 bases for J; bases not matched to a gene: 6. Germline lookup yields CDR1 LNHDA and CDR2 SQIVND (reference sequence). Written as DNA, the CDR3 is TGTGCCAGTAGTTGGGGACAGGGCCCGGATACGCAGTATTTT. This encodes CASSWGQGPDTQYF.

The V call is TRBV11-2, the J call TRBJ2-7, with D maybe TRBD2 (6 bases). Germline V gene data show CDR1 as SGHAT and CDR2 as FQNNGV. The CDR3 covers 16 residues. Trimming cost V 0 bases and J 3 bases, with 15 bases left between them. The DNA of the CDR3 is TGTGCCAGCAGCTTAGATGCTAGCGCTTACTTCTACGAGCAGTACTTC. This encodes CASSLDASAYFYEQYF.

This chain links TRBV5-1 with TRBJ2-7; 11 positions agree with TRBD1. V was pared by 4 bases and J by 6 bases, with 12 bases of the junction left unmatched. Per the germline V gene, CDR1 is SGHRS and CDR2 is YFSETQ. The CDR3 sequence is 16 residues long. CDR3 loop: CASSPSWGTGGLEQYF. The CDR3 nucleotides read TGCGCCAGCAGCCCCTCTTGGGGGACAGGGGGTCTCGAGCAGTACTTC.

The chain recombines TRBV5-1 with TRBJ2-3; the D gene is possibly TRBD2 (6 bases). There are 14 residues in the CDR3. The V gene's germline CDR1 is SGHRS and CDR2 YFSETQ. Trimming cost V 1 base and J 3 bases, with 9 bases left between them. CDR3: CASSLISGTDTQYF. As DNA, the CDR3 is TGCGCCAGCAGCTTGATTAGCGGAACAGATACGCAGTATTTT.

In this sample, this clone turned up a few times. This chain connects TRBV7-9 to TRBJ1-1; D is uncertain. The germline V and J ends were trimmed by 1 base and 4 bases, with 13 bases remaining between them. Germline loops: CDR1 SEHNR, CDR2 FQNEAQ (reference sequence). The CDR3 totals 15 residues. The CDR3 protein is CASSLDADPSTEAFF. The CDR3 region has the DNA TGTGCCAGCAGCTTAGATGCAGATCCCTCCACTGAAGCTTTCTTT.

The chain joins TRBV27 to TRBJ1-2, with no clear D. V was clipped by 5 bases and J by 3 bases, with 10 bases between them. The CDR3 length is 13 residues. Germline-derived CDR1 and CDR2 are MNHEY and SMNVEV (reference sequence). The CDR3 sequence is CASSPGMYYGYTF. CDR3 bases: TGTGCCAGCAGTCCGGGGATGTACTATGGCTACACCTTC.

DNA for the CDR3: TGTGCCAGCAGTTTAACACAGGGTAACTCCTACAATGAGCAGTTCTTC. This translates into CASSLTQGNSYNEQFF. The chain combines TRBV28 with TRBJ2-1, with D maybe TRBD1 (6 bases). Between the trimmed V and J ends, which lost 2 bases and 0 bases, there was a span of 11 bases. CDR3 length: 16 amino acids. The V gene's germline CDR1 is MDHEN and CDR2 SYDVKM.

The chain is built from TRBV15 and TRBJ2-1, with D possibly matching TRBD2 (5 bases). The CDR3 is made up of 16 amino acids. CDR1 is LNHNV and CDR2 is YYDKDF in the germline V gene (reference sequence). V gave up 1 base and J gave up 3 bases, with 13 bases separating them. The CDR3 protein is CATSRGRGINYNEQFF. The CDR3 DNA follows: TGTGCCACCAGCAGAGGTCGGGGAATTAACTACAATGAGCAGTTCTTC.

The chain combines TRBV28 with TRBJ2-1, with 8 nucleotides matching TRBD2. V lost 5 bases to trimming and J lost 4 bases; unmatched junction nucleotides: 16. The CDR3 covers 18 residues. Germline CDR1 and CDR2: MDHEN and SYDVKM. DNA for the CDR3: TGTGCCAGCAGTCCTCCCCTACGGCGGGGGGCAGAGTACAATGAGCAGTTCTTC. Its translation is CASSPPLRRGAEYNEQFF.

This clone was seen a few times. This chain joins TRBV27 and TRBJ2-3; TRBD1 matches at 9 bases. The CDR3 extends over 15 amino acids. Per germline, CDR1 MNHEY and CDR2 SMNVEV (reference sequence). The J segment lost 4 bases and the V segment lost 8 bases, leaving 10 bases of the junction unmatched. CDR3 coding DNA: TGTGCCAGCGGCCTTCGGGACAGGGAGGCAGATACGCAGTATTTT. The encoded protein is CASGLRDREADTQYF.